This TCR beta chain was identified during a study of CD8+ T cells in alopecia areata. Study-wide background: Treated patients were given 5 to 10 mg oral tofacitinib twice daily.

Whole-study findings and limits: Across lesional scalp, and particularly alopecia totalis/universalis, clonality surpassed that of normal scalp.

The investigators collected lesional scalp punch biopsies and peripheral blood from alopecia areata patients. This clone has a handful of counts. The target antigen is unknown. Reverse transcription of extracted RNA yielded cDNA, which provided the sequencing template. Method: immunoSEQ multiplex PCR; TCRdb's copy keeps in-frame clones and lacks some. The table lists about 150,000 clones, around half of them singletons. CDR1 and CDR2 (germline): SQVTM, ANQGSEA. The ends were cut back, 5 bases at V and 1 base at J, with 14 bases in the middle. This CDR3 has 14 residues. Sequencing was performed on CD8+ T cells sorted from blood, taken at week 0. The TCR sequence derives from a human donor with alopecia areata. This chain connects TRBV29-1 to TRBJ1-1, with D unclear. Written as DNA, the CDR3 is TGCAGCGTTCCATATGGTAAGGGGAACACTGAAGCTTTCTTT. This codes for CSVPYGKGNTEAFF.